A single T cell receptor beta chain is shown here with its context. Germline V lookup: CDR1 MNHEY, CDR2 SVGAGI. CDR3 length: 14 amino acids. V lost 6 bases, J lost 6 bases, and 15 bases lay in between. The sample belongs to a study of T cell responses to AZD1222 COVID-19 vaccine. Using immunoSEQ multiplex PCR, the repertoire was profiled, and TCRdb retains in-frame clones only, with some absent. The sample lists approximately 110,000 clones, 91% seen once, with 6.5% to 9.5% in the top ten. The starting material was peripheral blood, obtained on day 0 of AZD1222 vaccination. The genes are TRBV6-5 and TRBJ1-5; D not certain. The sequence was obtained from an adult in good health. Here the CDR3 reads CASSDFRRSQPQHF. The DNA of the CDR3 is TGTGCCAGCAGCGACTTCAGGAGGAGTCAGCCCCAGCATTTT.